These T cell receptor beta chains were read from a single sample in a study of cytomegalovirus exposure and HLA in healthy donors. Only in-frame clones appear in the TCRdb table, and some are missing; sequencing was by immunoSEQ multiplex PCR. The data show 150,000 to 200,000 clones, around 75% seen once. Sequencing used PBMCs. Receptors originate from a woman aged 50 to 60 in good health and CMV-seronegative. Both conserved end residues are part of each CDR3. The order of the fields is D gene, V gene, J gene, clone size, CDR3 DNA, CDR3 protein. The D gene is left open where the match is weak. Expanded clones are given a class, and other clones once, few, many or no size at all.

d_gene: TRBD1
v_gene: TRBV5-1
j_gene: TRBJ2-1
abundance: NA
CDR3nt: TGCGCCAGCGGGACAGGGTGGAATGAGCAGTTCTTC
CDR3aa: CASGTGWNEQFF

d_gene: TRBD1
v_gene: TRBV4-3
j_gene: TRBJ1-2
abundance: NA
CDR3nt: TGCGCCAGCAGCCAAGAATTGGTGTCGACAGGGGGGTTCTATGGCTACACCTTC
CDR3aa: CASSQELVSTGGFYGYTF

d_gene: TRBD1
v_gene: TRBV6-5
j_gene: TRBJ1-2
abundance: once
CDR3nt: TGTGCCAGCAGGCGGGACAGGGCTAACTATGGCTACACCTTC
CDR3aa: CASRRDRANYGYTF

d_gene: NA
v_gene: TRBV5-1
j_gene: TRBJ1-2
abundance: few
CDR3nt: TGCGCCAGCAGCTCCTTAGGCCTAGACGGCTACACCTTC
CDR3aa: CASSSLGLDGYTF

d_gene: TRBD2
v_gene: TRBV7-9
j_gene: TRBJ2-1
abundance: NA
CDR3nt: TGTGCCAGCAGCCAACATAGCGGGAGAGGTACGAATGAGCAGTTCTTC
CDR3aa: CASSQHSGRGTNEQFF

d_gene: TRBD2
v_gene: TRBV7-2
j_gene: TRBJ2-5
abundance: NA
CDR3nt: TGTGCCAGCAGTCCCTCCCTAGCGGGAGGCGGAGAGACCCAGTACTTC
CDR3aa: CASSPSLAGGGETQYF

d_gene: TRBD1
v_gene: TRBV10-2
j_gene: TRBJ2-5
abundance: NA
CDR3nt: TGCGCCAGCTGCCGGACAGGGGTGGGAGAGACCCAGTACTTC
CDR3aa: CASCRTGVGETQYF

d_gene: NA
v_gene: TRBV19
j_gene: TRBJ2-7
abundance: NA
CDR3nt: TGTGCCAGTAAGGGGCCGGCAGACTCCTACGAGCAGTACTTC
CDR3aa: CASKGPADSYEQYF

d_gene: NA
v_gene: TRBV27
j_gene: TRBJ2-3
abundance: NA
CDR3nt: TGTGCCAGCAGCCTGGGGCCGTACACAGATACGCAGTATTTT
CDR3aa: CASSLGPYTDTQYF

d_gene: TRBD1
v_gene: TRBV11-2
j_gene: TRBJ2-6
abundance: few
CDR3nt: TGTGCCAGCAGCCCACGGACAGGGGTGGGGTCTGGGGCCAACGTCCTGACTTTC
CDR3aa: CASSPRTGVGSGANVLTF

d_gene: TRBD1
v_gene: TRBV6-6
j_gene: TRBJ1-2
abundance: once
CDR3nt: TGTGCCAGCAGGGACCCGGGACAGGGTTTCTATGGCTACACCTTC
CDR3aa: CASRDPGQGFYGYTF

d_gene: TRBD1
v_gene: TRBV12-5
j_gene: TRBJ2-1
abundance: NA
CDR3nt: TGTGCTAGTGGTTTGGTACTCAGGGGGCATGATGAGCAGTTCTTC
CDR3aa: CASGLVLRGHDEQFF

d_gene: NA
v_gene: TRBV5-1
j_gene: TRBJ1-5
abundance: NA
CDR3nt: TGCGCCAGCAGCTTGGTTGCAGGGTATCAGCCCCAGCATTTT
CDR3aa: CASSLVAGYQPQHF

d_gene: NA
v_gene: TRBV29-1
j_gene: TRBJ2-2
abundance: NA
CDR3nt: TGCAGCGTTGCCCTACTAACACGGACAGCCACCGGGGAGCTGTTTTTT
CDR3aa: CSVALLTRTATGELFF

d_gene: NA
v_gene: TRBV18
j_gene: TRBJ2-6
abundance: NA
CDR3nt: TGTGCCAGCTCACTTGGACTGTCCTCTGGGGCCAACGTCCTGACTTTC
CDR3aa: CASSLGLSSGANVLTF

d_gene: NA
v_gene: TRBV5-1
j_gene: TRBJ2-1
abundance: NA
CDR3nt: TGCGCCAGCAGCTTGACAGGATTTAACTCTGTGGATGAGCAGTTCTTC
CDR3aa: CASSLTGFNSVDEQFF

d_gene: NA
v_gene: TRBV4-2
j_gene: TRBJ2-2
abundance: NA
CDR3nt: TGTGCCAGCAGCCAAGATGAGGGCATCGGGGAGCTGTTTTTT
CDR3aa: CASSQDEGIGELFF

d_gene: TRBD1
v_gene: TRBV18
j_gene: TRBJ2-3
abundance: NA
CDR3nt: TGTGCCAGCTCTCCCGGGACAGGTACCACAGATACGCAGTATTTT
CDR3aa: CASSPGTGTTDTQYF

d_gene: NA
v_gene: TRBV19
j_gene: TRBJ1-1
abundance: NA
CDR3nt: TGTGCCAGTAGTATCCTGGGGGGGAATGAAGCTTTCTTT
CDR3aa: CASSILGGNEAFF

d_gene: TRBD1
v_gene: TRBV5-1
j_gene: TRBJ1-6
abundance: few
CDR3nt: TGCGCCAGCAGCTTGGGGACAGGGTCCCATAATTCACCCCTCCACTTT
CDR3aa: CASSLGTGSHNSPLHF

d_gene: NA
v_gene: TRBV5-6
j_gene: TRBJ2-1
abundance: few
CDR3nt: TGTGCCAGCAGCTTGTTCGGAACTCGGGGGAACAATGAGCAGTTCTTC
CDR3aa: CASSLFGTRGNNEQFF

d_gene: TRBD1
v_gene: TRBV9
j_gene: TRBJ1-4
abundance: NA
CDR3nt: TGTGCCAGCAGTCAAAGACAGGGTGCCAATGAAAAACTGTTTTTT
CDR3aa: CASSQRQGANEKLFF

d_gene: NA
v_gene: TRBV2
j_gene: TRBJ1-1
abundance: NA
CDR3nt: TGTGCCAGCAAGGGGTATGGAACTGAAGCTTTCTTT
CDR3aa: CASKGYGTEAFF

d_gene: NA
v_gene: TRBV14
j_gene: TRBJ2-7
abundance: once
CDR3nt: TGTGCCAGCAGCCAAGTGGCCCAGGGGCAGCCCTACGAGCAGTACTTC
CDR3aa: CASSQVAQGQPYEQYF

d_gene: TRBD2
v_gene: TRBV7-8
j_gene: TRBJ2-1
abundance: NA
CDR3nt: TGTGCCAGCAGCTTAAGGACTAGCGACAATGAGCAGTTCTTC
CDR3aa: CASSLRTSDNEQFF

d_gene: TRBD1
v_gene: TRBV18
j_gene: TRBJ2-2
abundance: NA
CDR3nt: TGTGCCAGCGCAAACAGGGGATCCGGGGAGCTGTTTTTT
CDR3aa: CASANRGSGELFF

d_gene: NA
v_gene: TRBV29-1
j_gene: TRBJ1-5
abundance: NA
CDR3nt: TGCAGCGTTGCACAGGGATCGGGACAGCCCCAGCATTTT
CDR3aa: CSVAQGSGQPQHF